This note documents a single T cell receptor (beta chain) sequence. The target antigen is unknown. These data are taken from a study of Ad26.COV2.S vaccination and SARS-CoV-2 variants. The overall study: Enrollment placed the donor in the COV1001 Ad26.COV2.S trial arm. General study points: Spike-specific TCR breadth ran higher among vaccine recipients than placebo recipients. Overall T cell responses may have been underestimated by the analyses of TCR breadth and depth.

The table came from immunoSEQ multiplex PCR; TCRdb's copy has only in-frame clones and leaves some out. The data show a few hundred thousand clones, with about 90% seen just once and 1.5% to 2% held by the top ten. Noted treatment: around 19 received Ad26.COV2.S at low or high dose, single or two shots; roughly five received placebo; per-sample allocation not given. Day 63 following the first vaccine or placebo injection was when the samples were taken. From germline, CDR1 is SEHNR and CDR2 FQNEAQ (reference sequence). CDR3 length: 14 residues. V dropped 1 base and J dropped 5 bases, with 12 bases sitting between them.

This sequence was found in a person between 18 and 65 years old who received the Ad26.COV2.S COVID-19 vaccine or a placebo. Sequenced here: peripheral blood, sampled in a trial of Ad26.COV2.S vaccine versus placebo. This chain uses TRBV7-9 with TRBJ2-7, with a possible D match to TRBD1 (6 bases). CDR3 sequence (DNA): TGTGCCAGCAGCTTAGTAAGGGGGTTGAACGAGCAGTACTTC. It yields the protein CASSLVRGLNEQYF.